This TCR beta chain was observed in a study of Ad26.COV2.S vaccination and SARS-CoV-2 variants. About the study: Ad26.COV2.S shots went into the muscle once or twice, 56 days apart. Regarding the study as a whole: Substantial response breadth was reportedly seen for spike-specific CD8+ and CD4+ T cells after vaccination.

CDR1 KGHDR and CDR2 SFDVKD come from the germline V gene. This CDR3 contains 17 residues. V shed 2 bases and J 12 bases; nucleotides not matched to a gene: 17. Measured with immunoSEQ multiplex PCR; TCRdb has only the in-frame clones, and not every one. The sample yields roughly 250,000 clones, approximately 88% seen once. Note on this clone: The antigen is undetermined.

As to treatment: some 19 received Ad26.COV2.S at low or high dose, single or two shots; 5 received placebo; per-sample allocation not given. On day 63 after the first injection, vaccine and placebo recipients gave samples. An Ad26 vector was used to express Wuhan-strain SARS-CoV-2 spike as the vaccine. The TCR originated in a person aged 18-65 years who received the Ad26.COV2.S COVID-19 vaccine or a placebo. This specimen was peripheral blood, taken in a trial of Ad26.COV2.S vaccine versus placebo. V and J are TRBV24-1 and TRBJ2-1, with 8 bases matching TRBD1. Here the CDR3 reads CATSDSAWTGKYGGQFF. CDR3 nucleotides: TGTGCCACCAGTGATTCGGCATGGACAGGGAAATACGGGGGGCAGTTCTTC.